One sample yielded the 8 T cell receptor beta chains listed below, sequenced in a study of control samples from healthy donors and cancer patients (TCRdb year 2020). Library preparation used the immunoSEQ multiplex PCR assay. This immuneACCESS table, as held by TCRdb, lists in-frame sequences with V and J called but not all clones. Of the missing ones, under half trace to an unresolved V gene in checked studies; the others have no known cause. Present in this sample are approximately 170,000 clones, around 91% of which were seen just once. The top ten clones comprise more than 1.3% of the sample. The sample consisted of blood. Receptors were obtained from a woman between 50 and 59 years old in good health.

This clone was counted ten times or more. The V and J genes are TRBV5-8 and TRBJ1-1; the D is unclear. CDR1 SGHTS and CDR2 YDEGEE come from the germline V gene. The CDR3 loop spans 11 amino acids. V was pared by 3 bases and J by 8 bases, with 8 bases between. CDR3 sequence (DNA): TGTGCCAGCAGCTCGGACGGAGAAGCTTTCTTT. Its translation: CASSSDGEAFF.

DNA for the CDR3: TGTGCCAGCAGTCCCCAGAGACAGTTGAACACTGAAGCTTTCTTT. Translation: CASSPQRQLNTEAFF. The rearrangement uses TRBV6-5 and TRBJ1-1; D is possibly TRBD1 (5 bases). Germline assignment: CDR1 MNHEY and CDR2 SVGAGI. The CDR3 totals 15 residues. Trimming cost V 5 bases and J 0 bases, with 13 bases left between them.

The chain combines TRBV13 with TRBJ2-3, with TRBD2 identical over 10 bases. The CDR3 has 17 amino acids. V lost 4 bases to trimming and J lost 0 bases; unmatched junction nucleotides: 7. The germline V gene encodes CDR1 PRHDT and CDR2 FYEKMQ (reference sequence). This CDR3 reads CASSSRLAGASTDTQYF. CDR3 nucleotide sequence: TGTGCCAGCAGCTCCAGGCTAGCGGGGGCTAGCACAGATACGCAGTATTTT.

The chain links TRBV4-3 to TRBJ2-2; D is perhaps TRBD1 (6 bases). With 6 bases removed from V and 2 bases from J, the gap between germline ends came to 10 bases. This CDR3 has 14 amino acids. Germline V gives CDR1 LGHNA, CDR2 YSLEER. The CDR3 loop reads CASRQQGNTGELFF. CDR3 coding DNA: TGCGCCAGCAGACAACAGGGAAACACCGGGGAGCTGTTTTTT.

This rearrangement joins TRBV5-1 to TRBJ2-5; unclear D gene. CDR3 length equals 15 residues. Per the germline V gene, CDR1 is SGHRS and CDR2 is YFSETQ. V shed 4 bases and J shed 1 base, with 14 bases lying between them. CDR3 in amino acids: CASSPTPTLQETQYF. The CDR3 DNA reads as TGCGCCAGCAGCCCAACGCCGACCCTCCAAGAGACCCAGTACTTC.

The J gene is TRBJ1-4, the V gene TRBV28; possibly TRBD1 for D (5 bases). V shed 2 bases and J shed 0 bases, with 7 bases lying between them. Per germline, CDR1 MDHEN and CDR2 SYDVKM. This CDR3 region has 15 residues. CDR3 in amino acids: CASSLKGATNEKLFF. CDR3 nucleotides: TGTGCCAGCAGTTTAAAAGGGGCAACTAATGAAAAACTGTTTTTT.

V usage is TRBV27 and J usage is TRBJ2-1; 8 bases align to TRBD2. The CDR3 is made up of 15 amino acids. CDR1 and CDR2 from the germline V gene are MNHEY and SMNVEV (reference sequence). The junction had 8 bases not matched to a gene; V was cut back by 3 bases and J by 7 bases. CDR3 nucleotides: TGTGCCAGCAGTTTGGGTCCGGGAGGGCGGAATGAGCAGTTCTTC. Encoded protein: CASSLGPGGRNEQFF.

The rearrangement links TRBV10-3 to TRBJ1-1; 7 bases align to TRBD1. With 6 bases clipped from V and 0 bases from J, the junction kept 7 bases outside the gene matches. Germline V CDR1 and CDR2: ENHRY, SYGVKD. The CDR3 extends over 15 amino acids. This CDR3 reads CAISLTGHLNTEAFF. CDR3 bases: TGTGCCATCAGCTTGACAGGGCATTTGAACACTGAAGCTTTCTTT.